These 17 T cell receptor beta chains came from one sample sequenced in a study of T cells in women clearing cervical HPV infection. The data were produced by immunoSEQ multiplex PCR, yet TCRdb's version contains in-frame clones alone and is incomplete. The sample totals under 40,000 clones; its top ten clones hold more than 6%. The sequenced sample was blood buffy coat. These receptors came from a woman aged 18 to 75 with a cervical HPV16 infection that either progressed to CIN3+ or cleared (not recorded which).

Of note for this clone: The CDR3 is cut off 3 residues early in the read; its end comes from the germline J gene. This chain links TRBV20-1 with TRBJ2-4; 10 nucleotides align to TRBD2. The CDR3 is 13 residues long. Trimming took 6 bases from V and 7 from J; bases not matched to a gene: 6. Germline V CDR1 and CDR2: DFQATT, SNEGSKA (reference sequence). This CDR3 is CSALSGLANIQYF. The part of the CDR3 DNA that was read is TGCAGTGCCCTATCGGGACTAGCGAACATT.

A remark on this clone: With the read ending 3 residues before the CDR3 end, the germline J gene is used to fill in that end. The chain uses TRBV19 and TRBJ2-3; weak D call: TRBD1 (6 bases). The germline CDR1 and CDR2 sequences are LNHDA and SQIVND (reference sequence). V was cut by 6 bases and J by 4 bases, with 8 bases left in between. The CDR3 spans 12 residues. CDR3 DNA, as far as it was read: TGTGCCAGTAGGCAGGGGTCAGATACG. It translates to CASRQGSDT. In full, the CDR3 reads CASRQGSDTQYF.

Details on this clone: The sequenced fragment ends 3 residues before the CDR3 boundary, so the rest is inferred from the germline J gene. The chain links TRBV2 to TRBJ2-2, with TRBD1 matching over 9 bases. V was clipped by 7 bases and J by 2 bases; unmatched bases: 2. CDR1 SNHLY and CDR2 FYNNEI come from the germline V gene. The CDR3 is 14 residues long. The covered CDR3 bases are TGTGCCAGCATGGGACAGGGAAACACCGGGGAG. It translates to CASMGQGNTGE. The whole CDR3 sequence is CASMGQGNTGELFF.

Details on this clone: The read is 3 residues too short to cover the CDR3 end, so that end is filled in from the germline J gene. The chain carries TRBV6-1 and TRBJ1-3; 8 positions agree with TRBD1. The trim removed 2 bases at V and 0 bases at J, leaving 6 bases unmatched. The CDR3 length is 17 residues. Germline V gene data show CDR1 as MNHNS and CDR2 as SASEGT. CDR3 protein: CASSEPTGTGSGNTIYF. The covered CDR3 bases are TGTGCCAGCAGTGAACCCACCGGGACAGGCTCTGGAAACACC.

The CDR3 is CSVEESGGRETQYF. Incomplete CDR3 DNA: TGCAGCGTTGAAGAATCGGGCGGGAGAGAGACC. This chain uses TRBV29-1 with TRBJ2-5, with 7 bases matching TRBD2. The read terminates 3 residues ahead of where the CDR3 ends, so the germline J gene completes it. The junction had 5 bases not matched to a gene; V was cut back by 0 bases and J by 4 bases. Germline V gene sequence: CDR1 SQVTM, CDR2 ANQGSEA. CDR3 length: 14 amino acids.

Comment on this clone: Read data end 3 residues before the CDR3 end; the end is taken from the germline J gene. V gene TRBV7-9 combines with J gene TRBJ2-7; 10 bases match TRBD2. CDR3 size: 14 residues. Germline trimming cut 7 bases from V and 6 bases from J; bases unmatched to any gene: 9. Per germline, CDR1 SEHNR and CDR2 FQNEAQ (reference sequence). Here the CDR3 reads CASTPSGGVIEQYF. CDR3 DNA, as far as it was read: TGTGCCAGCACCCCAAGCGGGGGGGTAATCGAG.

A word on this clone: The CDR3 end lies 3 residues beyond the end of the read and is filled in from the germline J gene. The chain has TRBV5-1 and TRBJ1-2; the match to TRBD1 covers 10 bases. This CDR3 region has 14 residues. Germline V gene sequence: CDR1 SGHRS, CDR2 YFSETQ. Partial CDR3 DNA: TGCGCCAGCAGCGCCGGACAGGGGGGCGTGGGC. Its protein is CASSAGQGGVG. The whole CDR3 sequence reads CASSAGQGGVGYTF.

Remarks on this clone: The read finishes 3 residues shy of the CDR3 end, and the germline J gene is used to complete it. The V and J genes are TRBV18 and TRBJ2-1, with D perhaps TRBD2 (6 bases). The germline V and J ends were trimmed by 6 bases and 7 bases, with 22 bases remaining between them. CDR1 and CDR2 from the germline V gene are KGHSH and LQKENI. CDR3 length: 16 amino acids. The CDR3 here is CASSELFGGSSNEQFF. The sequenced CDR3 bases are TGTGCCAGCTCCGAGTTATTTGGGGGGAGTTCAAATGAG.

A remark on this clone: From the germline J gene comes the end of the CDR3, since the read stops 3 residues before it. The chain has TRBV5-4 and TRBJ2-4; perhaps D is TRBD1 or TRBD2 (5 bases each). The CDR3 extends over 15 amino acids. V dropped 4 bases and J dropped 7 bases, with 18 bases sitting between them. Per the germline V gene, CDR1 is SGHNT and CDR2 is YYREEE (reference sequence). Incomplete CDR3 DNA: TGTGCCAGCAGCCCGAGGGGTTCTCAGAAGAACATT. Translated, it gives CASSPRGSQKNI. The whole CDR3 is CASSPRGSQKNIQYF.

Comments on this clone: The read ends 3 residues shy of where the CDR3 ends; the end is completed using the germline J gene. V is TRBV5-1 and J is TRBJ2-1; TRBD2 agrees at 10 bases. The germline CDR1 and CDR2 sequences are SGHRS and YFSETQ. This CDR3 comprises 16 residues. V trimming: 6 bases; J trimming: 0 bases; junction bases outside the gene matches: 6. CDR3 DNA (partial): TGCGCCAGCATGGCTAGCGGGAGAAGCTCCTACAATGAG. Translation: CASMASGRSSYNE. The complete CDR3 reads CASMASGRSSYNEQFF.

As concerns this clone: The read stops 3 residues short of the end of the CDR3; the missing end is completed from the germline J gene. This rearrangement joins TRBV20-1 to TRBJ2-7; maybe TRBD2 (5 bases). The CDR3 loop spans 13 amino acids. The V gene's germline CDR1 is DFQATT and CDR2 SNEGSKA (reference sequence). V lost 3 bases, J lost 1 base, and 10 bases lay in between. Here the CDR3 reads CSARRTGSYEQYF. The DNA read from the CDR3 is TGCAGTGCTAGGCGGACTGGTTCCTACGAG.

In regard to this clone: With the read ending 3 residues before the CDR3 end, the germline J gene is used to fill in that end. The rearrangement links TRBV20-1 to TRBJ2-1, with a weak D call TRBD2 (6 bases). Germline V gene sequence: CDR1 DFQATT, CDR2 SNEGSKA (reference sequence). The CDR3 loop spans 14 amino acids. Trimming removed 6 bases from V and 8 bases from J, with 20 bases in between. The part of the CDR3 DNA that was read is TGCAGTGCCCCAGTGGGTGGAGGGCGGGATGAG. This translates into CSAPVGGGRDE. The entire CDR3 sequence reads CSAPVGGGRDEQFF.

The CDR3 sequence is CASSLAQGRNYGQYF. Partial CDR3 DNA: TGTGCCAGCAGCTTAGCCCAGGGGAGAAACTATGGT. V usage is TRBV7-8 and J usage is TRBJ2-4, with D perhaps matching TRBD1 (6 bases). The read ends 3 residues before the CDR3 terminus; that terminus is restored from the germline J gene. Germline loops: CDR1 SGHVS, CDR2 FQNEAQ. This CDR3 region has 15 residues.

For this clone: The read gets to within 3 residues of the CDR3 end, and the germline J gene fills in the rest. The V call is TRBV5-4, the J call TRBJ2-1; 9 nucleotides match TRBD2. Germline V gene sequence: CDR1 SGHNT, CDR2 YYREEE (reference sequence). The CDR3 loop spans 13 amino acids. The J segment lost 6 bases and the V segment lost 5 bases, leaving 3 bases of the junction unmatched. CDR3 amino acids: CASRFSGSNEQFF. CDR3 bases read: TGTGCCAGCAGATTTAGCGGGAGCAATGAG.

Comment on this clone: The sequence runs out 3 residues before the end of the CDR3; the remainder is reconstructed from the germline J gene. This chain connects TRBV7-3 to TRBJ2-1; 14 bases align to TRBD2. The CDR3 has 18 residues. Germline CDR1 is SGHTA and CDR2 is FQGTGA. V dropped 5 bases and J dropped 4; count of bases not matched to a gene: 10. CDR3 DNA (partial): TGTGCCAGCAGCCAGGGACTAGCGGGAGCCGTTTTGTACAATGAG. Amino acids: CASSQGLAGAVLYNE. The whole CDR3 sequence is CASSQGLAGAVLYNEQFF.

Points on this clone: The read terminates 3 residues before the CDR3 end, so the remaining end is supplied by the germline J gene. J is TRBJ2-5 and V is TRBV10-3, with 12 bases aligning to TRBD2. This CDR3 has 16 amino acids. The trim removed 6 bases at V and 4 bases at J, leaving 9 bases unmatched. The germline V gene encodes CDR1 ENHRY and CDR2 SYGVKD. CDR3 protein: CAIRAASGGARETQYF. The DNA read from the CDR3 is TGTGCCATCAGAGCTGCTAGCGGGGGGGCCAGAGAGACC.

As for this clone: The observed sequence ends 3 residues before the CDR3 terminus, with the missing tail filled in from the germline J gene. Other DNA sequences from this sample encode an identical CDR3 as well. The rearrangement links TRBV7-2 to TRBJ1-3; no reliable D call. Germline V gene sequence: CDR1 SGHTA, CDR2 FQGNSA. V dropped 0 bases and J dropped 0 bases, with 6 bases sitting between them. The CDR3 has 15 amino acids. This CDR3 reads CASSLAGVSGNTIYF. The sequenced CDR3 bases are TGTGCCAGCAGCTTAGCCGGGGTCTCTGGAAACACC.